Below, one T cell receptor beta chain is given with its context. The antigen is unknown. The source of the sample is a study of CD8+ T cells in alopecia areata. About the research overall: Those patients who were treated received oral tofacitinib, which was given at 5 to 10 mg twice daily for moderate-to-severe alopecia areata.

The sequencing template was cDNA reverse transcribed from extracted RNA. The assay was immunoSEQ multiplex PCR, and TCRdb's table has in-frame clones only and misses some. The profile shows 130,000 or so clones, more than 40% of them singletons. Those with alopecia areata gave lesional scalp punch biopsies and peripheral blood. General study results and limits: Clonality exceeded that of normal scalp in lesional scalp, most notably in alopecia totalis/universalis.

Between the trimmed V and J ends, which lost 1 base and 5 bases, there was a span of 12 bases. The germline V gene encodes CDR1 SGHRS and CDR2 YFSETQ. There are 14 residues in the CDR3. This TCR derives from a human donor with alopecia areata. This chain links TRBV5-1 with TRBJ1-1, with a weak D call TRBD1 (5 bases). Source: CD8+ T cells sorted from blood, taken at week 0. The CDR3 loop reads CASSLPGEGTEAFF. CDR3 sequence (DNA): TGCGCCAGCAGCTTGCCGGGTGAGGGGACTGAAGCTTTCTTT.